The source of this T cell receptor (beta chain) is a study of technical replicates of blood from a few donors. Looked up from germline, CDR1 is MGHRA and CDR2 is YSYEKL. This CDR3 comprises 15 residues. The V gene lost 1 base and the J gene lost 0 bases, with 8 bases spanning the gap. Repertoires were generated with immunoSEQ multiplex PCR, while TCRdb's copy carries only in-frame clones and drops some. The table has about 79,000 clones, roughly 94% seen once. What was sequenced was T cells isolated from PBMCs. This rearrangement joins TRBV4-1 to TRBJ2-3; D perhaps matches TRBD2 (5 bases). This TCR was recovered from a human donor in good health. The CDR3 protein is CASSQGGRSTDTQYF. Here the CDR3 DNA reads TGCGCCAGCAGCCAAGGAGGGCGGAGCACAGATACGCAGTATTTT.